The 13 T cell receptor beta chains given below trace back to one sample, sequenced in a study of sequential checkpoint blockade in melanoma. Treatment: randomized to nivolumab then ipilimumab (arm A) or the reverse (arm B). Produced via immunoSEQ multiplex PCR; TCRdb's table is partial and in-frame only. Of fewer than 15,000 clones listed, approximately 82% are singletons. This specimen consisted of CD8+ T cells sorted from blood (inferred from file names), obtained from a patient given nivolumab and ipilimumab in sequence. Receptors were obtained from a human donor with melanoma.

This chain connects TRBV9 to TRBJ1-6; 7 nucleotides match TRBD1. Germline lookup yields CDR1 SGDLS and CDR2 YYNGEE. The V gene end was trimmed by 7 bases and the J gene end by 2 bases; junction bases not matched to a gene: 18. This CDR3 region has 19 residues. The CDR3 DNA reads as TGTGCCAGCGGTGCAGGGGACAGCGCCGGAAGGCCCTATAATTCACCCCTCCACTTT. Translating it yields CASGAGDSAGRPYNSPLHF.

The chain joins TRBV4-3 to TRBJ2-5; 11 nucleotides line up with TRBD1. The germline V gene encodes CDR1 LGHNA and CDR2 YSLEER. J lost 3 bases, V lost 0 bases, and 6 bases had no gene match. The CDR3 spans 17 residues. This CDR3 reads CASSQDRSGQGEETQYF. The CDR3 DNA is TGCGCCAGCAGCCAAGATCGGTCGGGACAGGGGGAAGAGACCCAGTACTTC.

The genes are TRBV11-3 and TRBJ2-2; possible D gene TRBD2, 6 bases. Trimming shortened V by 6 bases and J by 7 bases, and 15 bases separated the two germline ends. The germline V gene encodes CDR1 SGHNT and CDR2 YENEEA. This CDR3 is 14 amino acids long. The chain's CDR3 is CASSLKRAGGELFF. The CDR3 bases are TGTGCCAGCAGTCTAAAGCGGGCGGGCGGGGAGCTGTTTTTT.

V usage is TRBV7-9 and J usage is TRBJ1-2, with D uncertain. The length of the CDR3 is 14 residues. Germline lookup yields CDR1 SEHNR and CDR2 FQNEAQ (reference sequence). V dropped 5 bases and J dropped 5 bases, with 15 bases sitting between them. Written as DNA, the CDR3 is TGTGCCAGCAGCGTCAACCCGCAGGCGTATGGCTACACCTTC. Translation gives CASSVNPQAYGYTF.

This clone counts as medium-sized (0.01 to 0.1%). V and J are TRBV7-9 and TRBJ2-4; 10 nucleotides align to TRBD1. The germline V gene encodes CDR1 SEHNR and CDR2 FQNEAQ (reference sequence). J was trimmed by 4 bases and V by 5 bases; bases with no gene match: 5. CDR3 size: 15 residues. In DNA, the CDR3 is TGTGCCAGCAGCGCGGAGGGACAGGGGAAAAACATTCAGTACTTC. It yields the protein CASSAEGQGKNIQYF.

The chain links TRBV27 to TRBJ2-7; a possible D gene is TRBD2 (6 bases). Germline V gives CDR1 MNHEY, CDR2 SMNVEV (reference sequence). The length of the CDR3 is 15 residues. Trimming cost V 4 bases and J 0 bases, with 13 bases left between them. The CDR3 bases are TGTGCCAGCAGTTCCCGCGGGGCCCACTCCTACGAGCAGTACTTC. Its translation is CASSSRGAHSYEQYF.

The CDR3 DNA is TGTGCCAGTAGTACAGGGACTAGCGGGGTAGATACGCAGTATTTT. Amino acids: CASSTGTSGVDTQYF. The V gene is TRBV19, the J gene TRBJ2-3; 13 bases map to TRBD2. The CDR3 spans 15 residues. The junction had 3 bases not matched to a gene; V was cut back by 4 bases and J by 5 bases. Germline V CDR1 and CDR2: LNHDA, SQIVND (reference sequence).

This clone has just a few counts. This chain links TRBV11-2 with TRBJ2-7; D is unresolved. In germline, CDR1 is SGHAT, CDR2 FQNNGV. There are 12 residues in the CDR3. The V and J ends lost 1 base and 3 bases respectively, with 4 bases between them. CDR3 DNA: TGTGCCAGCAGCTTAGTCGTCTACGAGCAGTACTTC. The encoded protein is CASSLVVYEQYF. Using reference TRBV11-2 and TRBJ2-7 for the parts outside the CDR3, the full variable domain is EAGVAQSPRYKIIEKRQSVAFWCNPISGHATLYWYQQILGQGPKLLIQFQNNGVVDDSQLPKDRFSAERLKGVDSTLKIQPAKLEDSAVYLCASSLVVYEQYFGPGTRLTVT.

The chain recombines TRBV28 with TRBJ2-7, with D possibly being TRBD1 (7 bases). CDR3 length: 16 residues. V was shortened by 4 bases and J by 6 bases, with 22 bases between the two germline ends. Germline CDR1 and CDR2: MDHEN and SYDVKM. The CDR3 here is CASSSPPSGGRPEQYF. The CDR3 nucleotides read TGTGCCAGCAGTTCTCCCCCTTCAGGGGGGCGGCCCGAGCAGTACTTC.

V gene TRBV6-1 combines with J gene TRBJ2-7, with TRBD1 matching 8 bases. V shed 0 bases, J shed 4 bases, and the junction held 8 bases outside the gene matches. Per germline, CDR1 MNHNS and CDR2 SASEGT. There are 16 residues in the CDR3. The CDR3 DNA follows: TGTGCCAGCAGTGAAGCGCGGGGCAGGGGGCGGTACGAGCAGTACTTC. Translated: CASSEARGRGRYEQYF.

The chain combines TRBV7-6 with TRBJ2-3; D remains ambiguous. The CDR3 has 15 residues. CDR1 and CDR2 (germline): SGHVS, FNYEAQ. V lost 1 base to trimming and J lost 0 bases, with 8 bases between them. CDR3 amino acids: CASSLGESSTDTQYF. CDR3 DNA sequence: TGTGCCAGCAGCTTAGGCGAATCTAGCACAGATACGCAGTATTTT.

The rearrangement joins TRBV4-1 to TRBJ2-1, with no clear D. The germline V gene encodes CDR1 MGHRA and CDR2 YSYEKL. Trimming pared 1 base from V and 7 bases from J, leaving 5 bases between. This CDR3 is 12 amino acids long. CDR3 in DNA: TGCGCCAGCAGCCAAGCGGTAAATGAGCAGTTCTTC. Protein: CASSQAVNEQFF.

The J gene is TRBJ2-6, the V gene TRBV7-6, with 8 bases fitting TRBD2. The CDR3 has 15 amino acids. Germline V CDR1 and CDR2: SGHVS, FNYEAQ. Germline trimming cut 7 bases from V and 3 bases from J; bases unmatched to any gene: 5. The CDR3 sequence is CASTGGGRGANVLTF. Written as DNA, the CDR3 is TGTGCCAGCACGGGAGGGGGGCGTGGGGCCAACGTCCTGACTTTC.